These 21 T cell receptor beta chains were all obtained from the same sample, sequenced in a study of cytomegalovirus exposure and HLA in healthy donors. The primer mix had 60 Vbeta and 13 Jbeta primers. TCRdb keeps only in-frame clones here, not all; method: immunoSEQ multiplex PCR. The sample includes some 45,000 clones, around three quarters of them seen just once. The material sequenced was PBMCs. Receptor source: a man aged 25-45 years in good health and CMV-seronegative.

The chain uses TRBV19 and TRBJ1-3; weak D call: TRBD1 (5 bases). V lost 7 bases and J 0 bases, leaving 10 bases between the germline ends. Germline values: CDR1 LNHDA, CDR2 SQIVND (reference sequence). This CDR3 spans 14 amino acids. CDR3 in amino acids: CASNPGGSGNTIYF. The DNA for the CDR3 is TGTGCCAGTAACCCGGGGGGCTCTGGAAACACCATATATTTT.

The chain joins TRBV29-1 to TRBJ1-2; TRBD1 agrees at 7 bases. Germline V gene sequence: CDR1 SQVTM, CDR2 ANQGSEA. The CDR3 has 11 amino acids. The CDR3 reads CADRVGYGYTF. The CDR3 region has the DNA TGCGCCGACAGGGTGGGCTATGGCTACACCTTC.

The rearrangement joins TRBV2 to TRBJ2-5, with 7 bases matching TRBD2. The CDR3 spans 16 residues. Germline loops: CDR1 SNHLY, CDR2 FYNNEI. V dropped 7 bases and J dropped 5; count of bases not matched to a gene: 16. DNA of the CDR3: TGTGCCAGCACCACCGAAGGCGGGAGAATTGGTGAGACCCAGTACTTC. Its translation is CASTTEGGRIGETQYF.

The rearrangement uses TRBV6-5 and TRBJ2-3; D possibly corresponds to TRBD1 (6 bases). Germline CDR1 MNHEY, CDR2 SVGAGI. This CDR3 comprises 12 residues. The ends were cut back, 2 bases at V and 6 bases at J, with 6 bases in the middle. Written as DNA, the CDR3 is TGTGCCAGCAGTTACCAGGGGGATACGCAGTATTTT. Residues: CASSYQGDTQYF.

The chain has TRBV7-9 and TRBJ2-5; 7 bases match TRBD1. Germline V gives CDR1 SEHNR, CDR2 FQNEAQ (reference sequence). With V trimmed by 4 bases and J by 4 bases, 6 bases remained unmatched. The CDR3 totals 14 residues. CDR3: CASSSPYRGETQYF. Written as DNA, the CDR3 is TGTGCCAGCAGCTCTCCTTACAGGGGAGAGACCCAGTACTTC.

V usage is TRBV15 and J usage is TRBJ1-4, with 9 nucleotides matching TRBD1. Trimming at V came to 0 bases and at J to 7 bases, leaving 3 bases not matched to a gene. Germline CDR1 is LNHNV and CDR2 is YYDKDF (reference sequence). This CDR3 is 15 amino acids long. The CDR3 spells CATSRDGTGSEKLFF. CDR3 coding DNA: TGTGCCACCAGCAGAGATGGGACAGGGAGTGAAAAACTGTTTTTT. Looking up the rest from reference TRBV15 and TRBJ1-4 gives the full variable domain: DAMVIQNPRYQVTQFGKPVTLSCSQTLNHNVMYWYQQKSSQAPKLLFHYYDKDFNNEADTPDNFQSRRPNTSFCFLDIRSPGLGDTAMYLCATSRDGTGSEKLFFGSGTQLSVL.

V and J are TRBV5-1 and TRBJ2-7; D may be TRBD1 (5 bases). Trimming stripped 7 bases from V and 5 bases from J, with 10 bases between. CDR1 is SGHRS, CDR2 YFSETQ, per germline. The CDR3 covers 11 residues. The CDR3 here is CASSGINEQYF. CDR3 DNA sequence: TGCGCCAGCTCAGGGATCAACGAGCAGTACTTC.

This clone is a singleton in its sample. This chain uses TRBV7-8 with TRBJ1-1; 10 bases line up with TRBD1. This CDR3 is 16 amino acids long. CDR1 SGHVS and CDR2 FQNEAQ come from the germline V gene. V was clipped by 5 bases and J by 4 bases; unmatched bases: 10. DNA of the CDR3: TGTGCCAGCAGCCGTCCCGGGACAGGGGTGGCCACTGAAGCTTTCTTT. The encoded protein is CASSRPGTGVATEAFF.

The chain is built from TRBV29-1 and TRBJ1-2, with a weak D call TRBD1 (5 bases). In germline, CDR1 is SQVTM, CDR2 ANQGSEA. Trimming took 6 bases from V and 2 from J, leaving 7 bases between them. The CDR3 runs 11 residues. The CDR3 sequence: CSVRENYGYTF. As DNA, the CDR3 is TGCAGCGTCAGGGAAAACTATGGCTACACCTTC. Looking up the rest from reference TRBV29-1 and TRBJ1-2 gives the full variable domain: SAVISQKPSRDICQRGTSLTIQCQVDSQVTMMFWYRQQPGQSLTLIATANQGSEATYESGFVIDKFPISRPNLTFSTLTVSNMSPEDSSIYLCSVRENYGYTFGSGTRLTVV.

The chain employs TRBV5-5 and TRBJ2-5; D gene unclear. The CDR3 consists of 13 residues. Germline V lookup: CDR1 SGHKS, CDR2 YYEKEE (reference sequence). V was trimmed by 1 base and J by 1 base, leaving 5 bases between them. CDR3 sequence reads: CASSLSGQETQYF. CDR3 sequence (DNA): TGTGCCAGCAGCTTGTCCGGCCAAGAGACCCAGTACTTC.

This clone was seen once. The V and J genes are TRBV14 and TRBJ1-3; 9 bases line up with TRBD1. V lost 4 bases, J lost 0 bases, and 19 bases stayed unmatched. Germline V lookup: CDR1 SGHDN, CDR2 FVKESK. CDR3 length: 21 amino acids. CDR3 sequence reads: CASSLKHHRGPGPRSGNTIYF. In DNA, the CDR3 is TGTGCCAGCAGCCTCAAACACCACAGGGGGCCTGGACCCCGCTCTGGAAACACCATATATTTT.

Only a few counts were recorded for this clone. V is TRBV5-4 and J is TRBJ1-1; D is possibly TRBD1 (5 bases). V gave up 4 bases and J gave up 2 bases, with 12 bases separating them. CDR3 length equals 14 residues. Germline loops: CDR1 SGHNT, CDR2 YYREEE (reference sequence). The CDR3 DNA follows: TGTGCCAGCAGCCAATCCCAGGGCAACACTGAAGCTTTCTTT. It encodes CASSQSQGNTEAFF.

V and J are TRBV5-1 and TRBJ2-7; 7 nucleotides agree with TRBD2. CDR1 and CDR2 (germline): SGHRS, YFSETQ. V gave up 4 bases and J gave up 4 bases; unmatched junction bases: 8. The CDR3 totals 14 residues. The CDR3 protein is CASSRRGSSYEQYF. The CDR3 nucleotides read TGCGCCAGCAGCCGCCGCGGGAGCAGTTACGAGCAGTACTTC. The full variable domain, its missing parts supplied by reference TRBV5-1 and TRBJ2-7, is KAGVTQTPRYLIKTRGQQVTLSCSPISGHRSVSWYQQTPGQGLQFLFEYFSETQRNKGNFPGRFSGRQFSNSRSEMNVSTLELGDSALYLCASSRRGSSYEQYFGPGTRLTVT.

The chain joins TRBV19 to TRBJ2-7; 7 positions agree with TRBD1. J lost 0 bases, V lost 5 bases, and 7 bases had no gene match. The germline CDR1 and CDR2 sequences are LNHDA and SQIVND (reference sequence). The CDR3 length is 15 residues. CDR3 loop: CASSPPDRASYEQYF. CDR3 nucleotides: TGTGCCAGTAGTCCCCCTGACAGGGCCTCCTACGAGCAGTACTTC.

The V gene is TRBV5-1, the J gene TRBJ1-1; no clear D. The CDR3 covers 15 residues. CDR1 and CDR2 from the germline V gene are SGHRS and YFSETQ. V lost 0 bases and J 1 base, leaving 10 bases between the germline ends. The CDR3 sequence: CASSLVAGGNTEAFF. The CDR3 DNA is TGCGCCAGCAGCTTGGTTGCAGGAGGGAACACTGAAGCTTTCTTT.

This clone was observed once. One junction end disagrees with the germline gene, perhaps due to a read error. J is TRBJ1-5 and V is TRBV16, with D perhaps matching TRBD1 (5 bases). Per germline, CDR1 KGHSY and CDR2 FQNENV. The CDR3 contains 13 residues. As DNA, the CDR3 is TGTGCCAGCAGCCAACCGGGGGGTCAGGCCCAGCATTTT. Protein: CASSQPGGQAQHF.

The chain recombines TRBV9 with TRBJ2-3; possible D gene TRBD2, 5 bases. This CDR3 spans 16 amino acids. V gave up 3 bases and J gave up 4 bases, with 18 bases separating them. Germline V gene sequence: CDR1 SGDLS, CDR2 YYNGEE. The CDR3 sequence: CASSGDPRGVADTQYF. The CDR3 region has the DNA TGTGCCAGCAGCGGAGACCCCCGGGGAGTTGCAGATACGCAGTATTTT. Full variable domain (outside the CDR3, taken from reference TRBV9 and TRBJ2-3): DSGVTQTPKHLITATGQRVTLRCSPRSGDLSVYWYQQSLDQGLQFLIQYYNGEERAKGNILERFSAQQFPDLHSELNLSSLELGDSALYFCASSGDPRGVADTQYFGPGTRLTVL.

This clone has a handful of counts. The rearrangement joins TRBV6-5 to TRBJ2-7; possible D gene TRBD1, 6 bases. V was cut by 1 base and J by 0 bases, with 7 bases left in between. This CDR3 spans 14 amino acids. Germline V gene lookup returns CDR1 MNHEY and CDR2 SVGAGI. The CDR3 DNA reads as TGTGCCAGCAGTTACTGGGGGCCCTCCTACGAGCAGTACTTC. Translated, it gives CASSYWGPSYEQYF.

CDR3: CASSLTEGQGVYEQYF. The CDR3 region has the DNA TGTGCCAGCAGCCTGACCGAGGGACAGGGGGTCTACGAGCAGTACTTC. This chain joins TRBV6-6 and TRBJ2-7; 11 bases fit TRBD1. The junction had 10 bases not matched to a gene; V was cut back by 6 bases and J by 3 bases. The CDR3 has 16 amino acids. Germline V gives CDR1 MNHNY, CDR2 SVGAGI (reference sequence).

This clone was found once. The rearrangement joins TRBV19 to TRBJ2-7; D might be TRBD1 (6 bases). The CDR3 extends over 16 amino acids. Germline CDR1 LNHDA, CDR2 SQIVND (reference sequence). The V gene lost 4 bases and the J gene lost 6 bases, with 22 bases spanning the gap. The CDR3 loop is CASSTKGQLGFGEQYF. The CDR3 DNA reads TGTGCCAGTAGTACCAAAGGACAGCTAGGTTTTGGCGAGCAGTACTTC.

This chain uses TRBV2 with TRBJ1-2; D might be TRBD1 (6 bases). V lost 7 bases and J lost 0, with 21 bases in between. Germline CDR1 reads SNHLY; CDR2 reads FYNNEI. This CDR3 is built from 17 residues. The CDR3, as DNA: TGTGCCAGCATCCCACCCCCAGGGGCGGGAGCTAACTATGGCTACACCTTC. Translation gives CASIPPPGAGANYGYTF.